What follows are 31 T cell receptor beta chains derived from one specimen sequenced in a study of T-cell reconstitution after alpha-beta-depleted transplantation in children. The TCRbeta library incorporated unique molecular identifiers. TCRdb reprocessed the PCR reads with MiXCR, giving one entry per CDR3 protein. Among 250,000 to 400,000 distinct CDR3 sequences listed, around 25% were seen once. The sample here was PBMCs, mostly from graft donor cells, taken 180 days after TCRalphabeta/CD19-depleted stem cell transplant. All receptors derive from a male patient under 18 who had a stem cell transplant for acute lymphoblastic leukemia, so the T cells may come from the graft donor.

V usage is TRBV29-1 and J usage is TRBJ1-2; no clear D. V lost 6 bases and J lost 4, with 9 bases in between. This CDR3 comprises 11 residues. Germline V gene sequence: CDR1 SQVTM, CDR2 ANQGSEA. As DNA, the CDR3 is TGCAGCGTGGGAGTTGGCTATGGCTACACCTTC. Amino acid sequence: CSVGVGYGYTF. Combining the CDR3 with reference TRBV29-1 and TRBJ1-2 gives the whole variable domain SAVISQKPSRDICQRGTSLTIQCQVDSQVTMMFWYRQQPGQSLTLIATANQGSEATYESGFVIDKFPISRPNLTFSTLTVSNMSPEDSSIYLCSVGVGYGYTFGSGTRLTVV.

The chain joins TRBV3-1 to TRBJ2-7; 9 bases map to TRBD2. The germline V gene has CDR1 LGHDT and CDR2 YNNKEL (reference sequence). J lost 7 bases, V lost 5 bases, and 9 bases had no gene match. This CDR3 is built from 14 residues. In DNA, the CDR3 is TGTGCCAGCAGCTCGGGACTAGCCCTTGAAGAGCAGTACTTC. Protein: CASSSGLALEEQYF.

The chain recombines TRBV6-6 with TRBJ2-3; D could derive from TRBD1 or TRBD2 (5 bases each). Germline values: CDR1 MNHNY, CDR2 SVGAGI (reference sequence). V was cut by 11 bases and J by 2 bases, with 14 bases left in between. The CDR3 has 13 residues. The CDR3 sequence is CASTGTHTDTQYF. The CDR3 region has the DNA TGTGCCTCGACCGGGACGCACACAGATACGCAGTATTTT.

This chain links TRBV20-1 with TRBJ2-3; 7 nucleotides line up with TRBD2. CDR3 size: 12 residues. Trimming removed 7 bases from V and 8 bases from J; junction bases left unmatched: 9. Germline V gene data show CDR1 as DFQATT and CDR2 as SNEGSKA (reference sequence). CDR3 amino acids: CSVTSEFGTQYF. The CDR3 nucleotides are TGCAGTGTAACTAGCGAGTTTGGTACGCAGTATTTT.

The V call is TRBV7-2, the J call TRBJ1-1; possible D gene TRBD1, 6 bases. This CDR3 region has 16 residues. The germline CDR1 and CDR2 sequences are SGHTA and FQGNSA. V gave up 2 bases and J gave up 6 bases, with 19 bases separating them. Written as DNA, the CDR3 is TGTGCCAGCAGCTTATGGGCCATCGTACAGGGCGCTGAAGCTTTCTTT. Translated, it gives CASSLWAIVQGAEAFF.

The genes are TRBV5-1 and TRBJ2-2; 7 bases fit TRBD2. The CDR3 sequence is 15 residues long. The germline CDR1 and CDR2 sequences are SGHRS and YFSETQ. J gave up 6 bases and V 0 bases, and 5 bases lay outside the gene matches. CDR3 nucleotide sequence: TGCGCCAGCAGCTTGGTGGCGCTAGCGGCCGGGGAGCTGTTTTTT. Translation: CASSLVALAAGELFF.

The rearrangement uses TRBV19 and TRBJ1-5; the match to TRBD1 covers 9 bases. CDR3 size: 15 residues. With 6 bases clipped from V and 3 bases from J, the junction kept 6 bases outside the gene matches. The germline V gene has CDR1 LNHDA and CDR2 SQIVND (reference sequence). CDR3 loop: CASSATGGDNQPQHF. The CDR3 nucleotides read TGTGCCAGTAGCGCCACAGGGGGCGACAATCAGCCCCAGCATTTT.

The V gene is TRBV7-3, the J gene TRBJ2-2, with 11 bases lining up with TRBD1. The CDR3 consists of 15 residues. Germline trimming cut 2 bases from V and 7 bases from J; bases unmatched to any gene: 3. Germline loops: CDR1 SGHTA, CDR2 FQGTGA. The CDR3 region is CASSLADRGLGELFF. CDR3 sequence (DNA): TGTGCCAGCAGCTTAGCGGACAGGGGGCTCGGGGAGCTGTTTTTT.

The J gene is TRBJ2-7, the V gene TRBV7-2, with D tentatively TRBD1 (6 bases). The germline V gene encodes CDR1 SGHTA and CDR2 FQGNSA. The CDR3 has 16 residues. Trimming left V 4 bases short and J 0 bases short, with 16 bases between. Here the CDR3 reads CASSSQAGTPSYEQYF. CDR3 DNA: TGTGCCAGCAGCTCCCAGGCCGGGACACCCTCCTACGAGCAGTACTTC.

There are a few counts of this clonotype. The chain combines TRBV6-5 with TRBJ1-3; weak D call: TRBD1 (5 bases). V lost 2 bases and J 2 bases, leaving 10 bases between the germline ends. From germline, CDR1 is MNHEY and CDR2 SVGAGI. This CDR3 is built from 15 residues. As DNA, the CDR3 is TGTGCCAGCAGTTACCTCCAGGGTCCTGGAAACACCATATATTTT. Amino acid sequence: CASSYLQGPGNTIYF.

This clonotype was detected only a few times. This rearrangement joins TRBV5-1 to TRBJ1-5; a weak D match, TRBD1 (5 bases). V dropped 4 bases and J dropped 1 base, with 15 bases sitting between them. The CDR3 loop spans 16 amino acids. Per the germline V gene, CDR1 is SGHRS and CDR2 is YFSETQ. The CDR3 loop is CASSPTPGSSNQPQHF. The CDR3 coding sequence is TGCGCCAGCAGCCCGACCCCAGGGAGCAGCAATCAGCCCCAGCATTTT.

The rearrangement joins TRBV29-1 to TRBJ2-3, with TRBD1 matching over 7 bases. V was pared by 6 bases and J by 4 bases, with 10 bases of the junction left unmatched. The germline gives CDR1 SQVTM, CDR2 ANQGSEA. This CDR3 has 14 residues. The CDR3 coding sequence is TGCAGCGTCGAAAGGGTCCAGGGGGCAGATACGCAGTATTTT. Translation: CSVERVQGADTQYF.

DNA of the CDR3: TGTGCCATCAATTCAGGGGATGACTACGAGCAGTACTTC. Encoded protein: CAINSGDDYEQYF. The chain employs TRBV10-3 and TRBJ2-7; a possible D gene is TRBD1 (6 bases). The CDR3 is 13 amino acids. V was pared by 7 bases and J by 3 bases, with 13 bases between. Germline V gene sequence: CDR1 ENHRY, CDR2 SYGVKD.

This clonotype was counted ten times or more. The V call is TRBV7-6, the J call TRBJ2-5, with TRBD2 identical over 12 bases. With 6 bases clipped from V and 4 bases from J, the junction kept 0 bases outside the gene matches. This CDR3 region has 13 residues. Germline V lookup: CDR1 SGHVS, CDR2 FNYEAQ. The CDR3 protein is CASRGLAGETQYF. DNA for the CDR3: TGTGCCAGCAGGGGACTAGCGGGAGAGACCCAGTACTTC.

This clonotype appeared a few times. V and J are TRBV6-5 and TRBJ2-7, with 9 bases fitting TRBD1. Germline CDR1 and CDR2: MNHEY and SVGAGI. The CDR3 is 15 residues long. V dropped 2 bases and J dropped 3; count of bases not matched to a gene: 5. The CDR3: CASSYVPGQGYEQYF. The CDR3 DNA follows: TGTGCCAGCAGTTACGTCCCGGGACAGGGCTACGAGCAGTACTTC.

The table lists this clonotype with a few counts. The chain couples TRBV18 to TRBJ2-7; 12 nucleotides align to TRBD1. Germline V gene data show CDR1 as KGHSH and CDR2 as LQKENI. This CDR3 region has 16 residues. The V segment lost 6 bases and the J segment 6 bases; nucleotides outside the gene matches: 12. CDR3 nucleotides: TGTGCCAGCTCTCATGTCCGGGACAGGGGGCCCTCCGAGCAGTACTTC. Translated: CASSHVRDRGPSEQYF. The full variable domain, in which reference TRBV18 and TRBJ2-7 provide the parts outside the CDR3, is NAGVMQNPRHLVRRRGQEARLRCSPMKGHSHVYWYRQLPEEGLKFMVYLQKENIIDESGMPKERFSAEFPKEGPSILRIQQVVRGDSAAYFCASSHVRDRGPSEQYFGPGTRLTVT.

As DNA, the CDR3 is TGTGCCAGCAGTTTAATCGGAGGAGAGCAGTACTTC. Translation gives CASSLIGGEQYF. The chain recombines TRBV27 with TRBJ2-7; a possible D gene is TRBD2 (5 bases). The germline V gene has CDR1 MNHEY and CDR2 SMNVEV (reference sequence). The CDR3 is 12 amino acids. V was pared by 2 bases and J by 7 bases, with 9 bases between.

This clonotype was seen a handful of times. This sequence joins TRBV14 and TRBJ2-5; D remains ambiguous. Germline CDR1 reads SGHDN; CDR2 reads FVKESK. The CDR3 length is 14 residues. The V and J ends lost 1 base and 7 bases respectively, with 13 bases between them. DNA for the CDR3: TGTGCCAGCAGCCAAGCAGGAGCCCCGGGGACCCAGTACTTC. Protein product: CASSQAGAPGTQYF.

This sequence joins TRBV5-1 and TRBJ2-7; 8 nucleotides line up with TRBD1. Trimming removed 4 bases from V and 6 bases from J; junction bases left unmatched: 12. Germline assignment: CDR1 SGHRS and CDR2 YFSETQ. This CDR3 is 15 amino acids long. The CDR3 bases are TGCGCCAGCAGCGGGGGACAGGAAACCTCCGGCGAGCAGTACTTC. This sequence encodes CASSGGQETSGEQYF.

V gene TRBV29-1 combines with J gene TRBJ2-7, with 8 nucleotides matching TRBD1. The ends lost 3 bases at V and 0 bases at J; junction bases unmatched: 16. From germline, CDR1 is SQVTM and CDR2 ANQGSEA. This CDR3 spans 18 amino acids. CDR3 DNA sequence: TGCAGCGTTGAGCAGTCAGGGGGCCAAGGCACGAGCTCCTACGAGCAGTACTTC. The encoded protein is CSVEQSGGQGTSSYEQYF.

This clonotype was counted only a few times. The rearrangement uses TRBV18 and TRBJ1-1; 8 positions agree with TRBD1. From germline, CDR1 is KGHSH and CDR2 LQKENI. This CDR3 is built from 18 residues. The ends lost 3 bases at V and 6 bases at J; junction bases unmatched: 18. CDR3 sequence reads: CASSPLAGTGLRVAEAFF. CDR3 nucleotides: TGTGCCAGCTCACCGCTAGCCGGGACAGGCCTTAGAGTGGCTGAAGCTTTCTTT. Using reference TRBV18 and TRBJ1-1 for the parts outside the CDR3, the full variable domain is NAGVMQNPRHLVRRRGQEARLRCSPMKGHSHVYWYRQLPEEGLKFMVYLQKENIIDESGMPKERFSAEFPKEGPSILRIQQVVRGDSAAYFCASSPLAGTGLRVAEAFFGQGTRLTVV.

This clonotype was picked up a small number of times. The chain uses TRBV9 and TRBJ2-3; possible D gene TRBD2, 6 bases. The CDR3 length is 15 residues. Trimming stripped 4 bases from V and 8 bases from J, with 20 bases between. Per germline, CDR1 SGDLS and CDR2 YYNGEE. CDR3: CASSSPGTVIGTQYF. The CDR3 bases are TGTGCCAGCAGCTCACCCGGGACTGTGATAGGTACGCAGTATTTT.

The sample holds a few counts of this clonotype. The chain links TRBV12-3 or TRBV12-4 to TRBJ2-7; 7 bases align to TRBD1. The CDR3 is 17 residues long. V was pared by 1 base and J by 3 bases, with 12 bases of the junction left unmatched. The DNA for the CDR3 is TGTGCCAGCAGTTTAGTAGGGATGCCAGGGGGAATCTACGAGCAGTACTTC. Protein product: CASSLVGMPGGIYEQYF.

The sample holds a few counts of this clonotype. V is TRBV7-9 and J is TRBJ1-2; D ambiguous. This CDR3 contains 14 residues. Germline assignment: CDR1 SEHNR and CDR2 FQNEAQ (reference sequence). Trimming left V 2 bases short and J 3 bases short, with 10 bases between. In nucleotides, the CDR3 is TGTGCCAGCAGCTTAACTGGGAGGGACTATGGCTACACCTTC. Protein sequence: CASSLTGRDYGYTF.

This clonotype was seen more than once but under ten times. This sequence joins TRBV5-1 and TRBJ2-2; D is uncertain. The V end was cut by 2 bases, the J end by 0 bases, with 11 bases between. Germline lookup yields CDR1 SGHRS and CDR2 YFSETQ. The CDR3 consists of 16 residues. The CDR3 sequence is CASSLGSNPNTGELFF. CDR3 sequence (DNA): TGCGCCAGCAGCTTAGGCAGCAACCCGAACACCGGGGAGCTGTTTTTT. Full variable domain (rest looked up from reference TRBV5-1 and TRBJ2-2): KAGVTQTPRYLIKTRGQQVTLSCSPISGHRSVSWYQQTPGQGLQFLFEYFSETQRNKGNFPGRFSGRQFSNSRSEMNVSTLELGDSALYLCASSLGSNPNTGELFFGEGSRLTVL.

Ten or more counts support this clonotype. The CDR3 nucleotides read TGCGCCAGCAGCTTTGTCCTTGTAGGTTACAATGAGCAGTTCTTC. This encodes CASSFVLVGYNEQFF. This sequence joins TRBV5-1 and TRBJ2-1, with no clear D. Germline V gives CDR1 SGHRS, CDR2 YFSETQ. V was trimmed by 2 bases and J by 4 bases, leaving 13 bases between them. This CDR3 contains 15 residues.

As concerns this clonotype: This clone may be a read error of a much larger clone one base away. V is TRBV5-1 and J is TRBJ2-1, with D unresolved. Germline values: CDR1 SGHRS, CDR2 YFSETQ. CDR3 length equals 16 residues. The germline V and J ends were trimmed by 1 base and 0 bases, with 11 bases remaining between them. CDR3 bases: TGCGCCAGCAGCTTGTATGTTGTCTGCTCCTACAATGAGCAGTTCTTC. It codes for CASSLYVVCSYNEQFF.

This clonotype occurred a few times. This chain uses TRBV11-2 with TRBJ2-1, with D hard to call. Germline V gene data show CDR1 as SGHAT and CDR2 as FQNNGV. CDR3 length: 12 residues. V shed 7 bases and J shed 12 bases, with 16 bases lying between them. CDR3 DNA sequence: TGTGCCAGCATCTCCCAAGGTAGTCTGCAGTTCTTC. This encodes CASISQGSLQFF.

This chain uses TRBV20-1 with TRBJ1-4, with D perhaps TRBD1 (6 bases). The V gene lost 3 bases and the J gene lost 2 bases, with 13 bases spanning the gap. Per germline, CDR1 DFQATT and CDR2 SNEGSKA (reference sequence). This CDR3 has 15 amino acids. The chain's CDR3 is CSARDFRGTNEKLFF. CDR3 DNA: TGCAGTGCTAGGGATTTCAGGGGCACTAATGAAAAACTGTTTTTT.

This clonotype turned up a few times. The rearrangement uses TRBV20-1 and TRBJ2-2, with D tentatively TRBD2 (6 bases). The germline V gene has CDR1 DFQATT and CDR2 SNEGSKA (reference sequence). The CDR3 sequence is 15 residues long. Trimming removed 1 base from V and 5 bases from J, with 14 bases in between. This CDR3 is CSARARLASTGELFF. The CDR3 coding sequence is TGCAGTGCTAGAGCCCGTCTAGCGTCAACCGGGGAGCTGTTTTTT.

Note on this clonotype: The CDR3 does not close with the conserved phenylalanine or tryptophan, likely indicating a read error. The chain is built from TRBV2 and TRBJ2-7; TRBD2 might be the D (6 bases). CDR3 length equals 16 residues. Germline CDR1 reads SNHLY; CDR2 reads FYNNEI. Trimming cost V 4 bases and J 0 bases, with 16 bases left between them. CDR3 sequence: CASSGGMGGPSYEQYY. In DNA, the CDR3 is TGTGCCAGCAGTGGAGGAATGGGGGGACCCTCCTACGAGCAGTACTAC.